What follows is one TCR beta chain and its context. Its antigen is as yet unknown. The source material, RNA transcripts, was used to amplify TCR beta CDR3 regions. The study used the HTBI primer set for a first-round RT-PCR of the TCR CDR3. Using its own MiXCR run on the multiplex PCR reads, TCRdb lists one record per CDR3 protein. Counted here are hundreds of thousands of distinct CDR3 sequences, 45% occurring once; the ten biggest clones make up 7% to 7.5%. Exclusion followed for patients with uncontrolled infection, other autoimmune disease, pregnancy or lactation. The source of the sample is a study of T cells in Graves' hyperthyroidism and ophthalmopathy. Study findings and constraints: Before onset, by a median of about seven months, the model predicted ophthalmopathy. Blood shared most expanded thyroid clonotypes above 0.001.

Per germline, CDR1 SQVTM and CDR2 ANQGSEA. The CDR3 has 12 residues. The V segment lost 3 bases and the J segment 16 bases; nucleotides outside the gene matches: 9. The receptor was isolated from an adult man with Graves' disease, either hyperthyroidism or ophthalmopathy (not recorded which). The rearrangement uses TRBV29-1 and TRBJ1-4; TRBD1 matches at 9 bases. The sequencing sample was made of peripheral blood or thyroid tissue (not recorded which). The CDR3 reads CSVEGQGGEKFF. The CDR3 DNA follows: TGCAGCGTTGAGGGACAGGGAGGAGAGAAGTTTTTT.